These 15 T cell receptor beta chains were sequenced from one sample in a study of cytomegalovirus exposure and HLA in healthy donors. Both 60 Vbeta primers and 13 Jbeta primers went into the PCR. Libraries were prepared by immunoSEQ multiplex PCR; TCRdb keeps only in-frame clonotypes and omits some of them. The sample has approximately 160,000 clones, approximately 80% seen once. Specimen: PBMCs. Receptors were obtained from a woman aged 45-65 years in good health and CMV-seropositive.

The chain joins TRBV6-6 to TRBJ1-5; D ambiguous. This CDR3 has 13 amino acids. CDR1 is MNHNY and CDR2 is SVGAGI in the germline V gene (reference sequence). The V end was cut by 1 base, the J end by 9 bases, with 10 bases between. The CDR3 DNA follows: TGTGCCAGCAGTTACTTAAACACGGGGCCCCAGCATTTT. Translating it yields CASSYLNTGPQHF.

The chain carries TRBV7-2 and TRBJ1-2; 7 positions match TRBD1. Germline CDR1 reads SGHTA; CDR2 reads FQGNSA. Germline trimming cut 4 bases from V and 8 bases from J; bases unmatched to any gene: 4. The CDR3 contains 12 residues. CDR3 in DNA: TGTGCCAGCAGCTCCTACAGGGGAGGCTACACCTTC. This encodes CASSSYRGGYTF.

Turning to this clone: Compared with germline, one end of the junction differs, possibly owing to a read error. V is TRBV7-9 and J is TRBJ2-5; 8 bases map to TRBD1. The CDR3 contains 12 residues. Germline V gene data show CDR1 as SEHNR and CDR2 as FQNEAQ (reference sequence). CDR3 in DNA: TGTTCCAGCACCGGGTCGGGACAGGAGTGGTACTTC. Encoded protein: CSSTGSGQEWYF.

The rearrangement joins TRBV4-3 to TRBJ2-7, with 14 positions matching TRBD2. The length of the CDR3 is 19 residues. J lost 4 bases, V lost 1 base, and 12 bases had no gene match. Germline V CDR1 and CDR2: LGHNA, YSLEER. The CDR3 region is CASSQGSTGTSGSTYEQYF. The CDR3 coding sequence is TGCGCCAGCAGCCAAGGCTCGACCGGGACTAGCGGGAGTACTTACGAGCAGTACTTC.

The V call is TRBV28, the J call TRBJ1-4; TRBD1 is a possible D gene (6 bases). The V gene lost 3 bases and the J gene lost 3 bases, with 17 bases spanning the gap. This CDR3 has 17 residues. Germline V gene lookup returns CDR1 MDHEN and CDR2 SYDVKM. This CDR3 reads CASSFHRMGGPNEKLFF. The CDR3 bases are TGTGCCAGCAGTTTCCACAGAATGGGGGGGCCTAATGAAAAACTGTTTTTT.

This clone has a handful of counts. The V gene is TRBV19, the J gene TRBJ1-1, with a possible D match to TRBD1 (6 bases). From germline, CDR1 is LNHDA and CDR2 SQIVND (reference sequence). Trimming cost V 5 bases and J 4 bases, with 14 bases left between them. The CDR3 runs to 14 residues. The chain's CDR3 is CASSDTRGGTEAFF. For the CDR3, the DNA is TGTGCCAGTAGTGACACCAGGGGTGGCACTGAAGCTTTCTTT.

The chain uses TRBV10-3 and TRBJ2-7, with TRBD2 matching over 8 bases. There are 14 residues in the CDR3. Germline CDR1 and CDR2: ENHRY and SYGVKD. J was trimmed by 0 bases and V by 6 bases; bases with no gene match: 4. CDR3 sequence (DNA): TGTGCCATCAGATCCGGGACTAGCTCCTACGAGCAGTACTTC. It codes for CAIRSGTSSYEQYF.

CDR3 nucleotides: TGTGCCAGCAGCTTAGCGGGGACAGGTCAGCCCCAGCATTTT. This encodes CASSLAGTGQPQHF. The chain recombines TRBV7-2 with TRBJ1-5; 8 bases are shared with TRBD1. Per the germline V gene, CDR1 is SGHTA and CDR2 is FQGNSA. J gave up 6 bases and V 0 bases, and 1 base lay outside the gene matches. CDR3 length: 14 residues. The variable domain in full, with the rest retrieved from reference TRBV7-2 and TRBJ1-5, is GAGVSQSPSNKVTEKGKDVELRCDPISGHTALYWYRQSLGQGLEFLIYFQGNSAPDKSGLPSDRFSAERTGGSVSTLTIQRTQQEDSAVYLCASSLAGTGQPQHFGDGTRLSIL.

A few counts support this clone. The gene calls are TRBV18 and TRBJ2-1, with TRBD2 matching over 14 bases. Germline V gives CDR1 KGHSH, CDR2 LQKENI. J lost 0 bases, V lost 6 bases, and 10 bases had no gene match. The CDR3 totals 19 residues. CDR3 sequence (DNA): TGTGCCAGCTCCCAACCTGGACTAGCGGGGGGAAGCTCCTACAATGAGCAGTTCTTC. Translation: CASSQPGLAGGSSYNEQFF.

The chain recombines TRBV28 with TRBJ2-5, with 7 positions matching TRBD2. V gave up 5 bases and J gave up 7 bases; unmatched junction bases: 13. The CDR3 sequence is 15 residues long. Germline V gives CDR1 MDHEN, CDR2 SYDVKM. CDR3 sequence: CASSVPGRSGGTQYF. CDR3 nucleotide sequence: TGTGCCAGCAGTGTACCGGGACGTTCGGGAGGGACCCAGTACTTC.

The chain combines TRBV4-2 with TRBJ2-2, with 14 bases fitting TRBD2. Germline trimming cut 4 bases from V and 3 bases from J; bases unmatched to any gene: 4. Germline CDR1 and CDR2: LGHNA and YNFKEQ. CDR3 size: 17 residues. The DNA of the CDR3 is TGTGCCAGCAGCCCCGGGACTAGCGGGAGCTACACCGGGGAGCTGTTTTTT. Residues: CASSPGTSGSYTGELFF.

CDR3 amino acids: CASSPRDRVYNEQFF. The CDR3 bases are TGTGCCAGCTCACCAAGGGACAGGGTATACAATGAGCAGTTCTTC. The V and J genes are TRBV18 and TRBJ2-1, with 9 nucleotides matching TRBD1. CDR1 and CDR2 from the germline V gene are KGHSH and LQKENI. Germline trimming cut 2 bases from V and 4 bases from J; bases unmatched to any gene: 3. The CDR3 extends over 15 amino acids.

The chain carries TRBV15 and TRBJ1-2, with no clear D. The germline V and J ends were trimmed by 1 base and 4 bases, with 13 bases remaining between them. The CDR3 consists of 15 residues. The germline CDR1 and CDR2 sequences are LNHNV and YYDKDF (reference sequence). The CDR3 sequence: CATSRASGGPYGYTF. DNA of the CDR3: TGTGCCACCAGCAGAGCCAGTGGTGGCCCCTATGGCTACACCTTC.

V usage is TRBV7-9 and J usage is TRBJ2-1, with TRBD2 matching over 9 bases. There are 19 residues in the CDR3. The germline CDR1 and CDR2 sequences are SEHNR and FQNEAQ (reference sequence). Trimming took 3 bases from V and 1 from J; bases not matched to a gene: 13. In nucleotides, the CDR3 is TGTGCCAGCAGCTTTAAGCGGGAGGTTGGGTCTCGGTCCTACAATGAGCAGTTCTTC. This translates into CASSFKREVGSRSYNEQFF. The full variable domain, its missing parts supplied by reference TRBV7-9 and TRBJ2-1, is DTGVSQNPRHKITKRGQNVTFRCDPISEHNRLYWYRQTLGQGPEFLTYFQNEAQLEKSRLLSDRFSAERPKGSFSTLEIQRTEQGDSAMYLCASSFKREVGSRSYNEQFFGPGTRLTVL.

The genes are TRBV11-1 and TRBJ1-2; D gene uncertain. The germline V and J ends were trimmed by 1 base and 4 bases, with 10 bases remaining between them. CDR3 length equals 14 residues. Per the germline V gene, CDR1 is SGHAT and CDR2 is FQDESV (reference sequence). The CDR3 here is CASSLVGQAYGYTF. The DNA of the CDR3 is TGTGCCAGCAGCTTAGTGGGCCAGGCCTATGGCTACACCTTC.